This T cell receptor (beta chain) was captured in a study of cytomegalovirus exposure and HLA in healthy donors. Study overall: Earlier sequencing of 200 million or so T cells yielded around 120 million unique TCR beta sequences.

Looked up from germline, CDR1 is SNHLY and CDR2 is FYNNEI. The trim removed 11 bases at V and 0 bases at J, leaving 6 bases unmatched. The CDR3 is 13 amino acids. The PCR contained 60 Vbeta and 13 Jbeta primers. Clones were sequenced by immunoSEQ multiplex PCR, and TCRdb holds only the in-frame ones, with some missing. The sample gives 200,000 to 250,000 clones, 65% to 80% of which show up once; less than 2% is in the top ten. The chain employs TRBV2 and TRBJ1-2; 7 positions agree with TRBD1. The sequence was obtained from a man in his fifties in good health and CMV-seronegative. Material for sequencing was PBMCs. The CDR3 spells CAGGQEANYGYTF. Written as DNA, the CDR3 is TGTGCCGGTGGACAGGAAGCTAACTATGGCTACACCTTC.